Each of the 20 T cell receptor beta chains below was sequenced from the same sample in a study of radiation and T cells in renal cell carcinoma. The repertoire was sequenced with immunoSEQ multiplex PCR; TCRdb's copy has only in-frame clones and lacks some. The top ten clones hold under 7.5% of a sample with about 59,000 clones, roughly three quarters of them seen once. Stated time point: baseline pretreatment blood. Treatment noted: 15 Gy SBRT to primary tumor, nephrectomy 4 weeks later. Sample: blood, taken from a patient whose treatment included radiotherapy and nephrectomy. The receptors were sampled from a man aged 55 to 69 with renal cell carcinoma.

This chain uses TRBV7-9 with TRBJ2-3; 8 bases fit TRBD2. Germline CDR1 SEHNR, CDR2 FQNEAQ (reference sequence). The CDR3 is 16 residues long. V was pared by 1 base and J by 2 bases, with 5 bases of the junction left unmatched. CDR3 sequence reads: CASSLGDSGNTDTQYF. CDR3 in DNA: TGTGCCAGCAGCTTAGGTGATAGCGGGAACACAGATACGCAGTATTTT.

The chain carries TRBV19 and TRBJ2-3; D ambiguous. The germline CDR1 and CDR2 sequences are LNHDA and SQIVND (reference sequence). The CDR3 is made up of 15 amino acids. The V end lost 3 bases, the J end lost 1 base, and 11 bases lay between the germline ends. Here the CDR3 DNA reads TGTGCCAGTAGTATCCTAGGCCCCGGCACAGATACGCAGTATTTT. Its translation: CASSILGPGTDTQYF.

The genes are TRBV18 and TRBJ2-1; 12 nucleotides align to TRBD2. V gave up 3 bases and J gave up 4 bases; unmatched junction bases: 7. The CDR3 is made up of 17 amino acids. CDR1 is KGHSH, CDR2 LQKENI, per germline. This chain's CDR3 is CASSPPPLAGGYNEQFF. As DNA, the CDR3 is TGTGCCAGCTCACCTCCCCCGCTAGCGGGAGGGTACAATGAGCAGTTCTTC.

This clone was detected once. This chain joins TRBV15 and TRBJ2-7; D gene unclear. The CDR3 spans 11 residues. Per germline, CDR1 LNHNV and CDR2 YYDKDF (reference sequence). Trimming took off 1 base at V and 6 bases at J, with 4 bases between the two ends. The CDR3 DNA sequence: TGTGCCACCAGCAGAGGCGCCGAGCAGTACGTC. Protein product: CATSRGAEQYV.

The chain combines TRBV5-1 with TRBJ2-3; no clear D gene. Germline V gene sequence: CDR1 SGHRS, CDR2 YFSETQ. The CDR3 extends over 14 amino acids. Trimming removed 4 bases at V and 1 base at J, with 10 bases between. The CDR3, as DNA: TGCGCCAGCAGCCCAGGTGGCGGCACAGATACGCAGTATTTT. Residues: CASSPGGGTDTQYF.

The rearrangement uses TRBV6-1 and TRBJ1-4; D is perhaps TRBD1 (6 bases). The length of the CDR3 is 13 residues. Trimming shortened V by 6 bases and J by 6 bases, and 11 bases separated the two germline ends. Germline V gene lookup returns CDR1 MNHNS and CDR2 SASEGT. Here the CDR3 reads CASRETGHEKLFF. The CDR3 region has the DNA TGTGCCAGCAGAGAAACAGGGCATGAAAAACTGTTTTTT.

The J gene is TRBJ2-2, the V gene TRBV9; tentatively, D is TRBD1 (5 bases). Germline CDR1 reads SGDLS; CDR2 reads YYNGEE. The CDR3 sequence is 14 residues long. Trimming pared 3 bases from V and 8 bases from J, leaving 14 bases between. As DNA, the CDR3 is TGTGCCAGCAGCGGGCAGGGAAATGGGGGGGAGCTGTTTTTT. It specifies CASSGQGNGGELFF.

This clone was observed a few times. The rearrangement joins TRBV13 to TRBJ1-2; 8 bases map to TRBD1. V gave up 6 bases and J gave up 5 bases; unmatched junction bases: 8. The CDR3 has 14 residues. Germline CDR1 is PRHDT and CDR2 is FYEKMQ (reference sequence). The CDR3 DNA is TGTGCCAGCAGGCCCGCGACAGGGGAATATGGCTACACCTTC. It codes for CASRPATGEYGYTF.

The rearrangement joins TRBV4-1 to TRBJ2-1; unclear D gene. CDR1 is MGHRA, CDR2 YSYEKL, per germline. CDR3 length: 19 amino acids. With 0 bases removed from V and 4 bases from J, the gap between germline ends came to 22 bases. CDR3 sequence: CASSQETLAPSRRYNEQFF. The CDR3 coding sequence is TGCGCCAGCAGCCAAGAGACCTTAGCCCCGAGTCGAAGATACAATGAGCAGTTCTTC.

The gene calls are TRBV19 and TRBJ1-1; D uncertain. The CDR3 runs 13 residues. Germline-derived CDR1 and CDR2 are LNHDA and SQIVND (reference sequence). Trimming pared 3 bases from V and 7 bases from J, leaving 12 bases between. The CDR3 is CASSIVEGREAFF. The CDR3 DNA follows: TGTGCCAGTAGTATCGTCGAGGGCCGTGAAGCTTTCTTT.

The sample holds one count of this clone. The chain employs TRBV27 and TRBJ2-6; unclear D gene. This CDR3 has 14 residues. V shed 8 bases and J shed 0 bases, with 8 bases lying between them. Germline-derived CDR1 and CDR2 are MNHEY and SMNVEV (reference sequence). CDR3 sequence (DNA): TGTGCCAGCGGCCGCGTCTCTGGGGCCAACGTCCTGACTTTC. It codes for CASGRVSGANVLTF.

Only one count was recorded for this clone. This chain joins TRBV5-1 and TRBJ2-3, with a weak D call TRBD2 (8 bases). This CDR3 has 18 residues. Germline V gives CDR1 SGHRS, CDR2 YFSETQ. V gave up 2 bases and J gave up 5 bases, with 24 bases separating them. CDR3 sequence (DNA): TGCGCCAGCAGCTTCCTTCGGGCTAGCGGGCAGGGGGGAGATACGCAGTATTTT. As protein: CASSFLRASGQGGDTQYF.

The chain carries TRBV11-3 and TRBJ2-5; D remains ambiguous. Germline CDR1 SGHNT, CDR2 YENEEA. The ends were cut back, 1 base at V and 3 bases at J, with 12 bases in the middle. The CDR3 is 15 residues long. CDR3 DNA: TGTGCCAGCAGCTTAGCGGCAGGCCCGGAAGAGACCCAGTACTTC. Translation: CASSLAAGPEETQYF.

The chain recombines TRBV5-1 with TRBJ2-5; 8 bases match TRBD2. CDR1 is SGHRS, CDR2 YFSETQ, per germline. The CDR3 is made up of 16 amino acids. V was clipped by 0 bases and J by 2 bases; unmatched bases: 6. Here the CDR3 DNA reads TGCGCCAGCAGCTTGGCAGATAGCGGGACTCAAGAGACCCAGTACTTC. It specifies CASSLADSGTQETQYF.

The chain links TRBV5-1 to TRBJ1-3, with 10 bases matching TRBD1. The CDR3 has 15 residues. V dropped 4 bases and J dropped 2; count of bases not matched to a gene: 3. CDR1 and CDR2 from the germline V gene are SGHRS and YFSETQ. Here the CDR3 DNA reads TGCGCCAGCAGCCCTGGGACAGGGGCTGGAAACACCATATATTTT. This translates into CASSPGTGAGNTIYF.

The CDR3 nucleotides read TGTGCCATCAGTGAAAGGGACAATGAGCAGTTCTTC. Encoded protein: CAISERDNEQFF. The chain is built from TRBV10-3 and TRBJ2-1; D unresolved. Germline values: CDR1 ENHRY, CDR2 SYGVKD. The CDR3 is made up of 12 amino acids. The germline V and J ends were trimmed by 3 bases and 5 bases, with 5 bases remaining between them.

The V call is TRBV6-5, the J call TRBJ2-3; D remains unclear. This CDR3 spans 12 amino acids. V shed 6 bases and J shed 0 bases, with 4 bases lying between them. CDR1 MNHEY and CDR2 SVGAGI come from the germline V gene. The CDR3: CASRGSTDTQYF. DNA for the CDR3: TGTGCCAGCAGGGGGAGCACAGATACGCAGTATTTT.

This clone was detected only once. The chain has TRBV6-4 and TRBJ2-3; no reliable D call. The CDR3 runs 15 residues. Germline V gives CDR1 MRHNA, CDR2 SNTAGT. V was clipped by 5 bases and J by 0 bases, with 12 bases between them. The CDR3 protein is CASSFDTGSTDTQYF. Here the CDR3 DNA reads TGTGCCAGCAGTTTCGACACTGGAAGCACAGATACGCAGTATTTT.

This clone came up a few times. The J gene is TRBJ2-1, the V gene TRBV11-2; D might be TRBD2 (5 bases). Germline V gene data show CDR1 as SGHAT and CDR2 as FQNNGV. The V end was cut by 4 bases, the J end by 10 bases, with 11 bases between. The CDR3 loop spans 12 amino acids. The CDR3 region has the DNA TGTGCCAGCAGCTCAACCCGAGGGGAGCAGTTCTTC. Encoded protein: CASSSTRGEQFF.

This chain joins TRBV29-1 and TRBJ2-1; 10 bases are shared with TRBD2. V lost 4 bases and J lost 0; bases outside the gene matches: 6. The CDR3 has 16 amino acids. Germline CDR1 is SQVTM and CDR2 is ANQGSEA. The CDR3 nucleotides are TGCAGCGTTGGTAGCGGGGGGACTACCTCCTACAATGAGCAGTTCTTC. Translating gives CSVGSGGTTSYNEQFF.